Presented here are 23 T cell receptor beta chains from one specimen sequenced in a study of OX40 agonist ivuxolimab in advanced cancers. Some clones are missing from TCRdb's copy, which holds only in-frame ones; the method was immunoSEQ multiplex PCR. The sample has 50,000 to 75,000 clones; roughly 81% are singletons. The sample here was CD4+ or CD8+ T cells sorted from blood, taken in a trial of the OX40 agonist ivuxolimab. The receptor set was obtained from an adult with an advanced solid tumor such as melanoma, head and neck, liver or kidney cancer.

This clone occurred once. V usage is TRBV5-4 and J usage is TRBJ1-1; D gene unclear. The CDR3 has 12 amino acids. V was cut by 4 bases and J by 5 bases, with 9 bases left in between. Looked up from germline, CDR1 is SGHNT and CDR2 is YYREEE (reference sequence). The CDR3 sequence: CASSVHGTEAFF. DNA for the CDR3: TGTGCCAGCAGCGTCCACGGGACTGAAGCTTTCTTT.

The V gene is TRBV5-4, the J gene TRBJ2-7; D remains unclear. This CDR3 has 15 amino acids. Trimming removed 0 bases from V and 0 bases from J, with 10 bases in between. CDR1 is SGHNT, CDR2 YYREEE, per germline (reference sequence). In DNA form, the CDR3 reads TGTGCCAGCAGCTTGGGGCAGGCGCTCTCCTACGAGCAGTACTTC. As protein: CASSLGQALSYEQYF.

V usage is TRBV30 and J usage is TRBJ2-3, with 7 bases matching TRBD1. V gave up 2 bases and J gave up 5 bases; unmatched junction bases: 7. The CDR3 consists of 14 residues. CDR1 is GTSNPN and CDR2 is SVGIG in the germline V gene (reference sequence). The CDR3 region is CAWSRQGSRDTQYF. The CDR3 region has the DNA TGTGCCTGGAGTCGACAGGGAAGTAGAGATACGCAGTATTTT.

The V and J genes are TRBV10-3 and TRBJ2-3; D call uncertain. The V end was cut by 3 bases, the J end by 3 bases, with 13 bases between. This CDR3 comprises 15 residues. The germline CDR1 and CDR2 sequences are ENHRY and SYGVKD. The CDR3 is CAISDLGLGTDTQYF. The CDR3 DNA is TGTGCCATCAGTGATCTAGGGTTAGGGACAGATACGCAGTATTTT.

The chain couples TRBV30 to TRBJ1-1; D call uncertain. With 8 bases removed from V and 1 base from J, the gap between germline ends came to 14 bases. There are 13 residues in the CDR3. CDR1 GTSNPN and CDR2 SVGIG come from the germline V gene (reference sequence). This CDR3 reads CAILHAGNTEAFF. As DNA, the CDR3 is TGTGCCATACTTCACGCAGGGAACACTGAAGCTTTCTTT.

The chain uses TRBV29-1 and TRBJ1-2; possibly TRBD1 for D (5 bases). Trimming pared 4 bases from V and 4 bases from J, leaving 19 bases between. The CDR3 loop spans 15 amino acids. The germline gives CDR1 SQVTM, CDR2 ANQGSEA. The chain's CDR3 is CSVVGGGGMFYGYTF. For the CDR3, the DNA is TGCAGCGTTGTGGGCGGGGGAGGGATGTTCTATGGCTACACCTTC.

CDR3 protein: CASGLGTGPSYEQYF. In DNA form, the CDR3 reads TGTGCTAGTGGTTTGGGGACAGGGCCCTCCTACGAGCAGTACTTC. The V and J genes are TRBV12-5 and TRBJ2-7; 8 bases are shared with TRBD1. This CDR3 is 15 amino acids long. Germline CDR1 reads LGHNT; CDR2 reads FRNRAP. After removal of 1 base from V and 0 bases from J, the junction contained 2 bases not matched to a gene.

The genes are TRBV11-1 and TRBJ1-1; TRBD1 matches at 10 bases. Germline values: CDR1 SGHAT, CDR2 FQDESV (reference sequence). This CDR3 region has 17 residues. After removal of 4 bases from V and 0 bases from J, the junction contained 8 bases not matched to a gene. The CDR3 loop is CASSWDRGGIMNTEAFF. In DNA, the CDR3 is TGTGCCAGCAGCTGGGACAGGGGAGGGATCATGAACACTGAAGCTTTCTTT.

As concerns this clone: Other DNA sequences in the same sample also yield this CDR3. The chain employs TRBV28 and TRBJ1-5; possibly TRBD1 for D (5 bases). Trimming left V 6 bases short and J 1 base short, with 25 bases between. CDR3 size: 19 residues. Germline-derived CDR1 and CDR2 are MDHEN and SYDVKM. The CDR3 reads CASSWGLRGRGGSNQPQHF. CDR3 sequence (DNA): TGTGCCAGCAGCTGGGGTTTACGGGGACGGGGGGGGAGCAATCAGCCCCAGCATTTT.

The chain is built from TRBV29-1 and TRBJ2-1, with D possibly TRBD2 on 6 matching bases. CDR3 size: 12 residues. Germline-derived CDR1 and CDR2 are SQVTM and ANQGSEA. Trimming pared 7 bases from V and 5 bases from J, leaving 12 bases between. The CDR3 reads CSAGGADNEQFF. CDR3 nucleotide sequence: TGCAGCGCCGGGGGTGCAGACAATGAGCAGTTCTTC.

This chain connects TRBV4-2 to TRBJ2-1; D might be TRBD1 (7 bases). Trimming pared 4 bases from V and 6 bases from J, leaving 22 bases between. The CDR3 sequence is 17 residues long. Germline V gene data show CDR1 as LGHNA and CDR2 as YNFKEQ. The CDR3 nucleotides read TGTGCCAGCAGCCCACTCAGGGGGGAGTCGAGGCGCAATGAGCAGTTCTTC. Its protein is CASSPLRGESRRNEQFF.

The chain joins TRBV5-1 to TRBJ2-3, with 11 bases identical to TRBD2. The CDR3 is 16 residues long. Per the germline V gene, CDR1 is SGHRS and CDR2 is YFSETQ. Germline trimming cut 3 bases from V and 2 bases from J; bases unmatched to any gene: 5. The CDR3 DNA is TGCGCCAGCAGCTCCCAGACTAGCGGGATCACAGATACGCAGTATTTT. Protein product: CASSSQTSGITDTQYF.

This clone was found once. The germline gene is not matched at one end of the junction; a read error may be the cause. The chain is built from TRBV6-6 and TRBJ1-2, with 8 bases lining up with TRBD1. The CDR3 runs to 13 residues. The V gene's germline CDR1 is MNHNY and CDR2 SVGAGI (reference sequence). For the CDR3, the DNA is TGTGCCAGCAGTTACTCTCCGGGACAGGAGATATTCTTC. The encoded protein is CASSYSPGQEIFF.

The CDR3 is CASSTSTGERNYGYTF. In DNA, the CDR3 is TGTGCCAGCAGCACATCTACAGGGGAAAGGAACTATGGCTACACCTTC. The chain is built from TRBV7-9 and TRBJ1-2, with 7 bases identical to TRBD1. The germline V gene encodes CDR1 SEHNR and CDR2 FQNEAQ (reference sequence). This CDR3 spans 16 amino acids. V shed 5 bases and J 2 bases; nucleotides not matched to a gene: 11.

This clone occurred once. This chain joins TRBV14 and TRBJ1-2; D is perhaps TRBD1 (5 bases). Germline values: CDR1 SGHDN, CDR2 FVKESK. The CDR3 spans 13 residues. Trimming pared 4 bases from V and 4 bases from J, leaving 10 bases between. The DNA of the CDR3 is TGTGCCAGCAGCCCGAACGGGGGCTATGGCTACACCTTC. This codes for CASSPNGGYGYTF.

V gene TRBV5-6 combines with J gene TRBJ1-1; no clear D. The V and J ends lost 1 base and 0 bases respectively, with 7 bases between them. The CDR3 sequence is 14 residues long. The germline V gene encodes CDR1 SGHDT and CDR2 YYEEEE. The CDR3 DNA reads TGTGCCAGCAGCTTGACGGCCCTGAACACTGAAGCTTTCTTT. Translated, it gives CASSLTALNTEAFF.

For this clone: Other DNA sequences in the sample encode the same CDR3. The chain recombines TRBV6-1 with TRBJ2-3; weak D call: TRBD1 (6 bases). CDR3 size: 16 residues. V was clipped by 4 bases and J by 3 bases, with 17 bases between them. Germline loops: CDR1 MNHNS, CDR2 SASEGT. The CDR3 nucleotides read TGTGCCAGCAGTGCCCGTGGCAGGGGTTTTACAGATACGCAGTATTTT. Translation gives CASSARGRGFTDTQYF.

The chain links TRBV5-1 to TRBJ2-3, with 15 nucleotides matching TRBD2. This CDR3 contains 20 residues. Trimming took 0 bases from V and 0 from J; bases not matched to a gene: 8. The germline gives CDR1 SGHRS, CDR2 YFSETQ. The CDR3 spells CASSLVGLAGGLTSTDTQYF. The CDR3 DNA reads TGCGCCAGCAGCTTGGTGGGACTAGCGGGGGGCTTGACTAGCACAGATACGCAGTATTTT.

CDR3 amino acids: CASSSSGRAAHEQYF. CDR3 nucleotides: TGTGCCAGCAGCTCAAGCGGGAGGGCCGCCCACGAGCAGTACTTC. This chain uses TRBV7-2 with TRBJ2-7; 10 positions agree with TRBD2. Looked up from germline, CDR1 is SGHTA and CDR2 is FQGNSA. Trimming cost V 4 bases and J 5 bases; bases outside gene matches: 8. CDR3 length: 15 residues.

The chain couples TRBV9 to TRBJ2-1; D is possibly TRBD1 (5 bases). V was cut by 0 bases and J by 5 bases, with 12 bases left in between. Germline V gene sequence: CDR1 SGDLS, CDR2 YYNGEE. There are 15 residues in the CDR3. The CDR3 coding sequence is TGTGCCAGCAGCGTAGACCCTAGGGGTCACAATGAGCAGTTCTTC. The encoded protein is CASSVDPRGHNEQFF.

The rearrangement uses TRBV9 and TRBJ1-2; no clear D gene. Germline V gene lookup returns CDR1 SGDLS and CDR2 YYNGEE. This CDR3 region has 12 residues. Deletions cut 4 bases from V and 6 bases from J, with 10 bases between. The CDR3 coding sequence is TGTGCCAGCAGCCCGGAAAGAGATGGCTACACCTTC. Protein sequence: CASSPERDGYTF.

This chain connects TRBV28 to TRBJ1-2; D is unresolved. V was clipped by 3 bases and J by 7 bases, with 6 bases between them. The CDR3 covers 11 residues. Germline assignment: CDR1 MDHEN and CDR2 SYDVKM. This chain's CDR3 is CASSFSRGYTF. Here the CDR3 DNA reads TGTGCCAGCAGTTTTAGTCGTGGCTACACCTTC.

The rearrangement uses TRBV4-2 and TRBJ1-2; 10 bases line up with TRBD1. The V segment lost 4 bases and the J segment 4 bases; nucleotides outside the gene matches: 6. CDR1 is LGHNA, CDR2 YNFKEQ, per germline. This CDR3 has 15 residues. The CDR3 region is CASSRTGGEAYGYTF. The CDR3 bases are TGTGCCAGCAGCCGGACAGGGGGGGAGGCCTATGGCTACACCTTC.